These 13 T cell receptor beta chains were sequenced from one sample in a study of T cells in Graves' hyperthyroidism and ophthalmopathy (dated by TCRdb to the late 2010s). Library generation was performed with multiplex PCR. Instrument used: Illumina HiSeq 2000. Amplification of TCR beta CDR3 regions was carried out from RNA transcripts. The TCR CDR3 was subjected to a first round of RT-PCR using the HTBI primer set and the Qiagen OneStep RT-PCR kit. Through fastp at Q25 and MiXCR, TCRdb rebuilt clones from the public reads, retaining in-frame beta chains. One record per CDR3 amino acid sequence lists the most common genes and DNA. Within this sample are around 600,000 distinct CDR3 sequences, with over 12% of them counted one time only. Around 7% of the sample belongs to the ten largest clones. Material for sequencing was blood. The receptor set was obtained from a woman younger than 35 with Graves' ophthalmopathy.

This clonotype came up many times. The chain couples TRBV6-6 to TRBJ1-1; D perhaps matches TRBD1 (6 bases). V lost 2 bases and J lost 0, with 22 bases in between. Germline V gives CDR1 MNHNY, CDR2 SVGAGI (reference sequence). The CDR3 contains 19 residues. Written as DNA, the CDR3 is TGTGCCAGCAGTTACGATCCGGCAGGGGCCTCCCGTATGAACACTGAAGCTTTCTTT. Translating it yields CASSYDPAGASRMNTEAFF.

This clonotype was detected only a few times. The J gene is TRBJ2-7, the V gene TRBV11-3; possibly TRBD2 for D (5 bases). The CDR3 has 15 amino acids. V was pared by 5 bases and J by 4 bases, with 18 bases between. Germline V gene sequence: CDR1 SGHNT, CDR2 YENEEA. The CDR3 coding sequence is TGTGCCAGCAGCCCGCTCACGGGAAGTACTTACGAGCAGTACTTC. Amino acid sequence: CASSPLTGSTYEQYF.

This clonotype has a count of ten or more. The chain joins TRBV30 to TRBJ2-7, with 10 bases identical to TRBD1. The CDR3 loop spans 12 amino acids. Per the germline V gene, CDR1 is GTSNPN and CDR2 is SVGIG (reference sequence). The CDR3 DNA is TGTGCTGGGGGACAGGGGAGCTACGAGCAGTACTTC. Translated, it gives CAGGQGSYEQYF.

The gene calls are TRBV29-1 and TRBJ2-7; 10 nucleotides match TRBD1. Looked up from germline, CDR1 is SQVTM and CDR2 is ANQGSEA. This CDR3 has 13 amino acids. The ends lost 5 bases at V and 2 bases at J; junction bases unmatched: 3. CDR3 protein: CSVTGTGAYEQYF. The DNA of the CDR3 is TGCAGCGTTACCGGGACAGGGGCCTACGAGCAGTACTTC.

The chain links TRBV2 to TRBJ2-2; 10 bases agree with TRBD2. Germline lookup yields CDR1 SNHLY and CDR2 FYNNEI. This CDR3 has 16 amino acids. V lost 1 base, J lost 5 bases, and 4 bases stayed unmatched. This CDR3 reads CASSEGLAGVTGELFF. In DNA form, the CDR3 reads TGTGCCAGCAGTGAAGGGCTAGCGGGAGTTACCGGGGAGCTGTTTTTT.

The genes are TRBV12-3 or TRBV12-4 and TRBJ1-2; D gene unclear. This CDR3 spans 14 amino acids. Trimming removed 4 bases from V and 4 bases from J, with 13 bases in between. This chain's CDR3 is CASSSSLAAYGYTF. In DNA form, the CDR3 reads TGTGCCAGCAGTTCCAGTTTGGCAGCCTATGGCTACACCTTC.

This rearrangement joins TRBV20-1 to TRBJ2-5; TRBD2 aligns across 8 bases. CDR3 length equals 15 residues. CDR1 is DFQATT, CDR2 SNEGSKA, per germline (reference sequence). Trimming cost V 6 bases and J 2 bases; bases outside gene matches: 11. The CDR3 loop is CSARPLAGFQETQYF. In nucleotides, the CDR3 is TGCAGTGCCCGGCCCCTAGCGGGCTTTCAAGAGACCCAGTACTTC.

This clonotype was detected many times. The chain carries TRBV5-1 and TRBJ2-5; 14 nucleotides match TRBD2. This CDR3 is 18 amino acids long. CDR1 is SGHRS and CDR2 is YFSETQ in the germline V gene. The junction had 9 bases not matched to a gene; V was cut back by 3 bases and J by 2 bases. For the CDR3, the DNA is TGCGCCAGCAGCTATTACTTGGGACTAGCGGGAGATCAAGAGACCCAGTACTTC. Translation gives CASSYYLGLAGDQETQYF.

The chain couples TRBV4-1 to TRBJ2-7; D possibly corresponds to TRBD1 (6 bases). Looked up from germline, CDR1 is MGHRA and CDR2 is YSYEKL. The CDR3 covers 14 residues. V gave up 4 bases and J gave up 2 bases, with 12 bases separating them. CDR3 amino acids: CASSPETGPYEQYF. Written as DNA, the CDR3 is TGCGCCAGCAGCCCGGAGACAGGACCCTACGAGCAGTACTTC.

This clonotype was counted many times. This chain uses TRBV2 with TRBJ2-3, with TRBD2 matching 10 bases. CDR1 SNHLY and CDR2 FYNNEI come from the germline V gene. This CDR3 is built from 14 residues. V gave up 6 bases and J gave up 1 base; unmatched junction bases: 1. CDR3 protein: CASSTSGGTDTQYF. In DNA, the CDR3 is TGTGCCAGCAGCACTAGCGGGGGCACAGATACGCAGTATTTT.

This clonotype came up many times. As DNA, the CDR3 is TGTGCCACCAGTGATGTAATTACCGGGGAGCTGTTTTTT. It translates to CATSDVITGELFF. The V gene is TRBV24-1, the J gene TRBJ2-2, with no clear D. Trimming removed 3 bases from V and 5 bases from J, with 6 bases in between. The CDR3 runs 13 residues. Germline values: CDR1 KGHDR, CDR2 SFDVKD.

The chain uses TRBV20-1 and TRBJ2-1, with TRBD2 identical over 12 bases. Germline V CDR1 and CDR2: DFQATT, SNEGSKA (reference sequence). The CDR3 length is 14 residues. V trimming: 6 bases; J trimming: 4 bases; junction bases outside the gene matches: 4. This chain's CDR3 is CSAFGTSGYNEQFF. The CDR3 DNA sequence: TGCAGTGCCTTCGGGACTAGCGGGTACAATGAGCAGTTCTTC.

This clonotype was seen a handful of times. The chain is built from TRBV12-3 or TRBV12-4 and TRBJ1-1; D not resolved. The CDR3 spans 9 residues. V was shortened by 10 bases and J by 10 bases, with 10 bases between the two germline ends. The CDR3 DNA sequence: TGTGCCATCACCGAAACAGCTTTCTTT. The encoded protein is CAITETAFF.